This T cell receptor beta chain was profiled in a study of cytomegalovirus exposure and HLA in healthy donors. The donors, nominally healthy at sampling, likely had unrecorded immune exposures. The V end was cut by 5 bases, the J end by 8 bases, with 22 bases between. The germline V gene encodes CDR1 SGHTA and CDR2 FQGNSA. The CDR3 is made up of 16 amino acids. The PCR was carried out with 60 Vbeta primers and 13 Jbeta primers. The assay was immunoSEQ multiplex PCR, and TCRdb's table has in-frame clones only and misses some. Of about 57,000 clones in the sample, around 80% were seen once. The TCR comes from a male donor in good health and CMV-seronegative. The sample comprised PBMCs. This rearrangement joins TRBV7-2 to TRBJ2-1, with D maybe TRBD2 (5 bases). The CDR3 region is CASSPGGLLYLHEQFF. DNA of the CDR3: TGTGCCAGCAGCCCCGGAGGTCTCCTTTATCTTCATGAGCAGTTCTTC.